This T cell receptor beta chain derives from a study of control samples from healthy donors and cancer patients. TCRdb's copy holds only in-frame clones and misses some; the assay was immunoSEQ multiplex PCR. The table includes more than 95,000 clones, roughly 91% detected once. V was trimmed by 7 bases and J by 2 bases, leaving 9 bases between them. Germline V gene data show CDR1 as SNHLY and CDR2 as FYNNEI. The CDR3 runs 14 residues. This clone was counted a few times. This TCR derives from an older woman in good health. The sequenced sample was blood. The J gene is TRBJ1-6, the V gene TRBV2, with unresolved D. The CDR3 region has the DNA TGTGCCAGCAAGGCCGCGACCTATAATTCACCCCTCCACTTT. Translating gives CASKAATYNSPLHF. Drawing the rest from reference TRBV2 and TRBJ1-6, the complete variable domain is EPEVTQTPSHQVTQMGQEVILRCVPISNHLYFYWYRQILGQKVEFLVSFYNNEISEKSEIFDDQFSVERPDGSNFTLKIRSTKLEDSAMYFCASKAATYNSPLHFGNGTRLTVT.